The present T cell receptor beta chain was sequenced within a study of blood T cell repertoires in COVID-19. Study information: PBMCs, B-cell-depleted T cells, or T cells were the source of the cDNA or gDNA that made up the material.

Repertoires were generated with immunoSEQ multiplex PCR, while TCRdb's copy carries only in-frame clones and drops some. The repertoire has about 200,000 clones, about 83% of them found once; the top ten carry 5% to 7%. The CDR3 runs 13 residues. CDR1 is SGHTA and CDR2 is FQGTGA in the germline V gene. V was clipped by 6 bases and J by 5 bases, with 12 bases between them. Participants spanned ages about 18 to 100 years and resided in 20 to 30 US areas. Participants reported their clinical history, and cohort assignment relied on those reports. The V gene is TRBV7-3, the J gene TRBJ2-3; D gene uncertain. This sequence was found in a man aged 40-49 years with acute COVID-19. Sequenced sample: PBMCs or T cells enriched from blood (not recorded which). DNA of the CDR3: TGTGCCAGCAGTCCCCTCTCAGAAGATACGCAGTATTTT. Amino acids: CASSPLSEDTQYF. The full variable domain, rest sourced from reference TRBV7-3 and TRBJ2-3, is GAGVSQTPSNKVTEKGKYVELRCDPISGHTALYWYRQSLGQGPEFLIYFQGTGAADDSGLPNDRFFAVRPEGSVSTLKIQRTERGDSAVYLCASSPLSEDTQYFGPGTRLTVL.